This passage covers 25 T cell receptor beta chains from one sample sequenced in a study of T cell responses to AZD1222 COVID-19 vaccine. TCRdb's table, derived via immunoSEQ multiplex PCR, lists solely in-frame clones and lacks some. There are some 140,000 clones in the sample; approximately 91% occur only once, and 4.5% to 6.5% lies in the top ten. Sequences were derived from peripheral blood, sampled 28 days after the second AZD1222 dose. Receptors originate from an adult who received the AZD1222 COVID-19 vaccine.

The V call is TRBV28, the J call TRBJ2-1; possible D gene TRBD2, 6 bases. Trimming pared 6 bases from V and 0 bases from J, leaving 15 bases between. This CDR3 comprises 16 residues. CDR1 is MDHEN, CDR2 SYDVKM, per germline. CDR3: CASRGSGGGSYNEQFF. In nucleotides, the CDR3 is TGTGCCAGCAGGGGGTCCGGGGGAGGCTCCTACAATGAGCAGTTCTTC. The full variable domain, completed using reference TRBV28 and TRBJ2-1, is DVKVTQSSRYLVKRTGEKVFLECVQDMDHENMFWYRQDPGLGLRLIYFSYDVKMKEKGDIPEGYSVSREKKERFSLILESASTNQTSMYLCASRGSGGGSYNEQFFGPGTRLTVL.

The CDR3 loop is CASSWGARDNEQFF. The CDR3 DNA reads TGCGCCAGCAGCTGGGGGGCGAGGGACAATGAGCAGTTCTTC. The V and J genes are TRBV5-1 and TRBJ2-1; D may match TRBD1 or TRBD2 (6 bases each). This CDR3 spans 14 amino acids. CDR1 is SGHRS and CDR2 is YFSETQ in the germline V gene. The V end lost 3 bases, the J end lost 5 bases, and 12 bases lay between the germline ends.

This chain joins TRBV3-1 (or the pseudogene TRBV3-2) and TRBJ2-3; the D is unclear. CDR3 length equals 12 residues. The ends were cut back, 3 bases at V and 2 bases at J, with 3 bases in the middle. CDR1 is LGHDT and CDR2 is YNNKEL in the germline V gene (reference sequence). The CDR3 coding sequence is TGTGCCAGCAGCCACTTCACAGATACGCAGTATTTT. It is translated as CASSHFTDTQYF.

The count of this clone is one. The chain employs TRBV24-1 and TRBJ1-2; D not certain. V lost 1 base to trimming and J lost 2 bases, with 7 bases between them. The CDR3 runs to 14 residues. The germline V gene has CDR1 KGHDR and CDR2 SFDVKD. CDR3 protein: CATSDFTLNYGYTF. The CDR3 DNA reads as TGTGCCACCAGTGATTTTACCCTAAACTATGGCTACACCTTC.

This rearrangement joins TRBV7-9 to TRBJ2-3; D remains unclear. The CDR3 totals 13 residues. Germline CDR1 reads SEHNR; CDR2 reads FQNEAQ (reference sequence). Trimming removed 7 bases at V and 4 bases at J, with 12 bases between. The CDR3 loop is CASTPSGADTQYF. The DNA of the CDR3 is TGTGCCAGCACCCCGAGTGGAGCAGATACGCAGTATTTT. Supplemented by reference TRBV7-9 and TRBJ2-3, the full variable domain reads DTGVSQNPRHKITKRGQNVTFRCDPISEHNRLYWYRQTLGQGPEFLTYFQNEAQLEKSRLLSDRFSAERPKGSFSTLEIQRTEQGDSAMYLCASTPSGADTQYFGPGTRLTVL.

The chain recombines TRBV25-1 with TRBJ2-2; unclear D gene. Trimming took 3 bases from V and 7 from J, leaving 9 bases between them. The CDR3 spans 13 residues. Germline assignment: CDR1 MGHDK and CDR2 SYGVNS. The CDR3 DNA reads TGTGCCAGCAGTGACCCCCCCGACGGGGAGCTGTTTTTT. Its protein product is CASSDPPDGELFF.

V gene TRBV7-2 combines with J gene TRBJ2-1, with D perhaps TRBD1 (6 bases). Trimming stripped 5 bases from V and 8 bases from J, with 16 bases between. From germline, CDR1 is SGHTA and CDR2 FQGNSA. The CDR3 runs 14 residues. The CDR3 spells CASSKQGRGHEQFF. DNA for the CDR3: TGTGCCAGCAGCAAACAGGGTCGGGGTCATGAGCAGTTCTTC.

V gene TRBV5-4 combines with J gene TRBJ1-6, with D perhaps matching TRBD1 (6 bases). Germline assignment: CDR1 SGHNT and CDR2 YYREEE (reference sequence). The CDR3 sequence is 14 residues long. Trimming took 4 bases from V and 5 from J, leaving 10 bases between them. CDR3 coding DNA: TGTGCCAGCAGCCGACAGGACGATAATTCACCCCTCCACTTT. The encoded protein is CASSRQDDNSPLHF.

This clone was recorded a few times. J is TRBJ2-1 and V is TRBV25-1, with D perhaps matching TRBD1 (6 bases). Deletions cut 2 bases from V and 10 bases from J, with 9 bases between. The CDR3 contains 12 residues. From germline, CDR1 is MGHDK and CDR2 SYGVNS. The CDR3 nucleotides read TGTGCCAGCAGTGAAGTTGGGACAGAGCAGTTCTTC. It codes for CASSEVGTEQFF.

This chain links TRBV24-1 with TRBJ2-2, with no clear D. The CDR3 spans 12 residues. V was shortened by 4 bases and J by 1 base, with 0 bases between the two germline ends. Per germline, CDR1 KGHDR and CDR2 SFDVKD. The CDR3 sequence: CATSENTGELFF. The DNA for the CDR3 is TGTGCCACCAGTGAGAACACCGGGGAGCTGTTTTTT.

The rearrangement joins TRBV11-2 to TRBJ2-7, with TRBD1 identical over 8 bases. V trimming: 5 bases; J trimming: 4 bases; junction bases outside the gene matches: 7. CDR3 length: 14 residues. From germline, CDR1 is SGHAT and CDR2 FQNNGV. The CDR3 coding sequence is TGTGCCAGCAGCGTGGGACAGGTCAGGTACGAGCAGTACTTC. It codes for CASSVGQVRYEQYF.

CDR3 amino acids: CASSQNQGGEQYF. For the CDR3, the DNA is TGTGCCAGCAGCCAAAACCAGGGGGGCGAGCAGTACTTC. The chain carries TRBV14 and TRBJ2-7, with a weak D call TRBD1 (7 bases). The germline V gene has CDR1 SGHDN and CDR2 FVKESK. Trimming stripped 2 bases from V and 6 bases from J, with 11 bases between. CDR3 length: 13 amino acids.

This chain joins TRBV10-3 and TRBJ2-3, with TRBD2 matching 14 bases. V shed 2 bases, J shed 6 bases, and the junction held 16 bases outside the gene matches. The germline V gene encodes CDR1 ENHRY and CDR2 SYGVKD. CDR3 length equals 20 residues. Written as DNA, the CDR3 is TGTGCCATCAGTGAGCCGGGGGGACTAGCGGGAGTATTCGATGGGGATACGCAGTATTTT. Residues: CAISEPGGLAGVFDGDTQYF.

This clone occurred a few times. This sequence joins TRBV29-1 and TRBJ2-5, with D maybe TRBD2 (5 bases). There are 14 residues in the CDR3. V was shortened by 4 bases and J by 1 base, with 13 bases between the two germline ends. Germline assignment: CDR1 SQVTM and CDR2 ANQGSEA. Here the CDR3 reads CSVVPGKAQETQYF. CDR3 nucleotides: TGCAGCGTTGTACCGGGAAAAGCCCAAGAGACCCAGTACTTC.

The chain recombines TRBV19 with TRBJ1-1; weak D call: TRBD1 (5 bases). Germline CDR1 and CDR2: LNHDA and SQIVND (reference sequence). V lost 5 bases and J 11 bases, leaving 30 bases between the germline ends. The CDR3 loop spans 17 amino acids. The CDR3 DNA reads as TGTGCCAGTAGTCCCGCGGGGGGGGAACGCGGGCTTTTAGAGGCTTTCTTT. The encoded protein is CASSPAGGERGLLEAFF. The full variable domain, its missing parts supplied by reference TRBV19 and TRBJ1-1, is DGGITQSPKYLFRKEGQNVTLSCEQNLNHDAMYWYRQDPGQGLRLIYYSQIVNDFQKGDIAEGYSVSREKKESFPLTVTSAQKNPTAFYLCASSPAGGERGLLEAFFGQGTRLTVV.

In regard to this clone: Other DNA sequences in the sample encode the same CDR3. The rearrangement uses TRBV10-3 and TRBJ1-5; D is unclear. This CDR3 spans 13 amino acids. Per the germline V gene, CDR1 is ENHRY and CDR2 is SYGVKD. V was clipped by 0 bases and J by 7 bases, with 7 bases between them. The CDR3 loop is CAISESGGQPQHF. In DNA, the CDR3 is TGTGCCATCAGTGAGTCCGGAGGACAGCCCCAGCATTTT.

This chain connects TRBV6-2 or TRBV6-3 to TRBJ2-7; tentatively, D is TRBD1 (6 bases). Germline CDR1 MNHEY, CDR2 SVGEGT. Trimming removed 6 bases at V and 7 bases at J, with 16 bases between. There are 13 residues in the CDR3. CDR3: CASSPSGVGEQYF. CDR3 coding DNA: TGTGCCAGCAGCCCTTCAGGGGTCGGAGAGCAGTACTTC.

V is TRBV27 and J is TRBJ2-1; 9 bases are a match to TRBD2. Germline V gene sequence: CDR1 MNHEY, CDR2 SMNVEV (reference sequence). The CDR3 runs to 15 residues. Losses at the gene ends were 4 bases for V and 8 bases for J; bases not matched to a gene: 9. As DNA, the CDR3 is TGTGCCAGCAGTTCTCTGGCTAGCGGGATGTATGAGCAGTTCTTC. Protein sequence: CASSSLASGMYEQFF.

The rearrangement joins TRBV20-1 to TRBJ2-4, with a possible D match to TRBD2 (5 bases). The CDR3 has 11 amino acids. Trimming shortened V by 3 bases and J by 5 bases, and 5 bases separated the two germline ends. CDR1 is DFQATT and CDR2 is SNEGSKA in the germline V gene (reference sequence). The CDR3 reads CSASGENIQYF. The CDR3 nucleotides read TGCAGTGCTAGCGGGGAAAACATTCAGTACTTC.

This chain joins TRBV29-1 and TRBJ2-1; 11 bases match TRBD1. V dropped 7 bases and J dropped 0; count of bases not matched to a gene: 32. The CDR3 is 24 amino acids. Germline assignment: CDR1 SQVTM and CDR2 ANQGSEA. CDR3 region: CSGSQTPGTGGSSGIWGSYNEQFF. The CDR3 bases are TGCAGCGGATCCCAGACTCCCGGGACAGGGGGTTCTAGCGGGATCTGGGGCTCCTACAATGAGCAGTTCTTC.

The rearrangement joins TRBV4-3 to TRBJ1-2, with 10 bases matching TRBD1. The germline gives CDR1 LGHNA, CDR2 YSLEER. The junction had 8 bases not matched to a gene; V was cut back by 5 bases and J by 8 bases. CDR3 size: 14 residues. The CDR3 spells CASSKRGTGAGYTF. The CDR3 DNA sequence: TGCGCCAGCAGCAAGCGCGGGACAGGGGCCGGCTACACCTTC.

The chain joins TRBV2 to TRBJ1-1, with D unresolved. This CDR3 is 13 amino acids long. Germline V gene lookup returns CDR1 SNHLY and CDR2 FYNNEI. The V end was cut by 4 bases, the J end by 2 bases, with 8 bases between. DNA of the CDR3: TGTGCCAGCAGTGGCGCACTTAACACTGAAGCTTTCTTT. Translating gives CASSGALNTEAFF.

J is TRBJ1-2 and V is TRBV5-6; 7 bases fit TRBD1. CDR3 size: 15 residues. V lost 2 bases, J lost 8 bases, and 12 bases stayed unmatched. Germline V gene sequence: CDR1 SGHDT, CDR2 YYEEEE. The CDR3 sequence: CASSFTKNRGDGYTF. CDR3 DNA sequence: TGTGCCAGCAGCTTCACTAAGAACAGGGGTGACGGCTACACCTTC.

The CDR3 is CASSFLREGHEQFF. CDR3 DNA sequence: TGTGCCAGCAGCTTCCTTAGGGAGGGCCATGAGCAGTTCTTC. This chain joins TRBV27 and TRBJ2-1, with TRBD2 matching 7 bases. Germline CDR1 MNHEY, CDR2 SMNVEV (reference sequence). The CDR3 runs 14 residues. The V segment lost 6 bases and the J segment 8 bases; nucleotides outside the gene matches: 10.

This clone was found a few times. The chain uses TRBV19 and TRBJ1-6; 8 bases match TRBD1. V gave up 4 bases and J gave up 9 bases; unmatched junction bases: 17. CDR1 and CDR2 (germline): LNHDA, SQIVND (reference sequence). The CDR3 loop spans 18 amino acids. CDR3: CASSRTTLSSDRGSPLHF. For the CDR3, the DNA is TGTGCCAGTAGTAGGACGACCCTGTCTTCCGACAGGGGTTCACCCCTCCACTTT.